This TCR beta chain was sequenced for a study of blood T cell repertoires in COVID-19 (dated by TCRdb to about 2020). At the level of the whole study: Samples from collaborators originated in the United States, Italy and Spain and spanned both the acute and convalescent phases of COVID-19. The prospective study material was composed of cDNA or gDNA derived from T cells, B-cell-depleted T cells, or PBMCs. The dataset comprised deeply sampled blood TCRbeta repertoires from subjects exposed to, actively infected with, or recovered from COVID-19. The repertoires were made available in a free public database intended to serve as a resource for research on the immune response to SARS-CoV-2. Samples were obtained from the ongoing ImmuneRACE study (first 160 participants) and from 1,254 subjects provided by 6 global collaborators. Sample metadata almost always included a de-identified subject ID, COVID-19 status, age in years and sex. Where available, HLA class I and class II types were taken from metadata supplied by the sample provider and were not determined by assay-based typing.

The CDR1 and CDR2 encoded by the germline V gene are MNHEY and SVGAGI. Reading from cysteine to phenylalanine, the CDR3 counts 13 amino acids. Only the CDR3 DNA is retained, 39 bases long and in frame from the first base. V was cut back by 6 bases and J by 1 base, leaving a gap of 8 bases between them. The paper as a whole reports these results and caveats: The quantity of clinical and demographic metadata differed by source and by participant and was supplied without curation.

Each collaborating institution followed its own protocols to collect whole blood in K2EDTA tubes. For TCRbeta analysis, collaborators shipped samples as frozen whole blood, isolated PBMCs, or DNA extracted from either of those sample types. As concerns this clone: Its binding antigen is unknown. Base qualities are not recorded, but no much larger clone differs from it by a single base.

The immunoSEQ Assay, a bias-controlled multiplex PCR, was used to amplify TCRbeta CDR3 regions from genomic DNA. The authors' pipeline ran thus. The number of nucleated cells in each sample was estimated by amplification of reference gene primers within the assay. Sequence reads were collapsed and filtered to measure the absolute abundance of every unique TCRbeta CDR3 rearrangement. Productive Simpson clonality was computed per sample as the square root of Simpson's diversity index over productive rearrangements. Imported from immuneACCESS, the table was reduced by TCRdb to in-frame sequences with V and J called. These copies leave out some clones; in studies compared against another copy, an unresolved V gene accounts for under half, and the cause of the remainder is not known. V and J calls and clone size follow that table, whereas D and trimming were derived from the DNA. This sample is represented by about 40,000 clones; 80% to 90% of them were singletons. The top ten hold around 9% of the sample.

The rearranged chain carries TRBV6-5 and TRBJ2-3; a tentative D match to TRBD2 spans 6 bases. The receptor was isolated from a woman between 65 and 79 years old with acute or convalescent COVID-19. Sequencing was carried out using peripheral blood. The CDR3 protein sequence reads: CASRASGTDTQYF. The DNA reads TGTGCCAGCAGGGCTAGCGGCACAGATACGCAGTATTTT.